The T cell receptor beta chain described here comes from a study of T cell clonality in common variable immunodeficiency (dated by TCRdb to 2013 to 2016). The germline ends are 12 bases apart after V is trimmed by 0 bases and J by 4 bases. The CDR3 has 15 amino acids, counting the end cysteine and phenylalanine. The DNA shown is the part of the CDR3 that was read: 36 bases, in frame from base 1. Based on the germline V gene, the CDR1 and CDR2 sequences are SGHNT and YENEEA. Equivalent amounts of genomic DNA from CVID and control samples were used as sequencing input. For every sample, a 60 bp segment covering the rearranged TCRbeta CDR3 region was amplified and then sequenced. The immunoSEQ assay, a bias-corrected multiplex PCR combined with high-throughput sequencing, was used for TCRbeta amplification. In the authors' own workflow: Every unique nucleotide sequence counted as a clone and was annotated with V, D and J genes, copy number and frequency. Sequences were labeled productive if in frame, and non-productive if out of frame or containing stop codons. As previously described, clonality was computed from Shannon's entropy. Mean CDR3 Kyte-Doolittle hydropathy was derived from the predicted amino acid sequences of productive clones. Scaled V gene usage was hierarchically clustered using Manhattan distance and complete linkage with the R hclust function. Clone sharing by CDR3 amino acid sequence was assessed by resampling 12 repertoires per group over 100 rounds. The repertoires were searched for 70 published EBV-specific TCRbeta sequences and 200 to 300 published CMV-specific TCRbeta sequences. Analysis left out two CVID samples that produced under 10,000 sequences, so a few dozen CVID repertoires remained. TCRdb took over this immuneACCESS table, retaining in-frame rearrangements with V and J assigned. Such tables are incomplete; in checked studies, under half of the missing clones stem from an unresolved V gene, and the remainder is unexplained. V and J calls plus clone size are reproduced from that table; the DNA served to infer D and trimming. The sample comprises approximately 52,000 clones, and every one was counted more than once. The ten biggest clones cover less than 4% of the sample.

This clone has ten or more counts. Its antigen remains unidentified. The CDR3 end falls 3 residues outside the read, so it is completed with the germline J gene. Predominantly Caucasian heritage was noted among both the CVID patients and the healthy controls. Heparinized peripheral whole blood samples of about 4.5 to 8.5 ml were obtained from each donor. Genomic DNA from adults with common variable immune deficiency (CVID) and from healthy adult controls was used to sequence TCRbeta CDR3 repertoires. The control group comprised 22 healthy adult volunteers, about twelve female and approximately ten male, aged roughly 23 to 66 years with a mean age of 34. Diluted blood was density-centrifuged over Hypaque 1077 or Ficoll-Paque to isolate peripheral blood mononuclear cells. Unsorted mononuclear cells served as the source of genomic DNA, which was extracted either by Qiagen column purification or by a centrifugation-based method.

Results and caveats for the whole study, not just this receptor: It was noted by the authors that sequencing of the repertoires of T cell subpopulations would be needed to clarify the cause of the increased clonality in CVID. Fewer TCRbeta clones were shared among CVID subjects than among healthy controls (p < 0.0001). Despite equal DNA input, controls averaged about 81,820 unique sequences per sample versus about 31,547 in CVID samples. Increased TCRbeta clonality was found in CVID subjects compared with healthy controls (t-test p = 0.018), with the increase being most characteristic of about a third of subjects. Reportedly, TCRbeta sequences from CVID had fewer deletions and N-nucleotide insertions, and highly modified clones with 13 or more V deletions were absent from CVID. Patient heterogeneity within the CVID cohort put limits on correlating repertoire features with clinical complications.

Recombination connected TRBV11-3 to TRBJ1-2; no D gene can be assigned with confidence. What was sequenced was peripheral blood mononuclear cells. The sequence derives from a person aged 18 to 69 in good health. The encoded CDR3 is CASSLDQADFYGYTF. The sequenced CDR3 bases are TGTGCCAGCAGCTTAGATCAAGCCGACTTCTATGGC.